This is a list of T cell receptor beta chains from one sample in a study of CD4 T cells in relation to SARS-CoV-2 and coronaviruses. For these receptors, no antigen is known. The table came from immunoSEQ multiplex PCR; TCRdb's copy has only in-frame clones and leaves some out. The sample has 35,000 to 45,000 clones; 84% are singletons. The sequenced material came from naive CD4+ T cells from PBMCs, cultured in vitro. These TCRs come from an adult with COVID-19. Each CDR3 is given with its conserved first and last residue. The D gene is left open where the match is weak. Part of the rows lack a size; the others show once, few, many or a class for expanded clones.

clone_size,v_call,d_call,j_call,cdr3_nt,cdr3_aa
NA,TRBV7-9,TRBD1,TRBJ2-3,TGTGCCAGCAGCTTATGGGCGACAGGGGCTGATACGCAGTATTTT,CASSLWATGADTQYF
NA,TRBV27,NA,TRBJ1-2,TGTGCCAGCAGTTCGGGGACCCGTCTACCCCCGTATGGCTACACCTTC,CASSSGTRLPPYGYTF
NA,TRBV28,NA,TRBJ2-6,TGTGCCAGCAGTTCCCCTAGGTCGGGGGTAGGGGCTGGGGCCAACGTCCTGACTTTC,CASSSPRSGVGAGANVLTF
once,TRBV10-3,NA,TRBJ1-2,TGTGCCATCAGTGAGTTGACAGAGGCGGGCTACACCTTC,CAISELTEAGYTF
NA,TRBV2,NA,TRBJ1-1,TGTGCCAGCGCCGGGCCAGGGCGAACTGAAGCTTTCTTT,CASAGPGRTEAFF
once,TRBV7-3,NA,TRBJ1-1,TGTGCCAGCAGGCGACAGTGGAACACTGAAGCTTTCTTT,CASRRQWNTEAFF
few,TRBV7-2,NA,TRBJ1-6,TGTGCCAGCAGCTTAGCCCCCTCACCCCTCCACTTT,CASSLAPSPLHF
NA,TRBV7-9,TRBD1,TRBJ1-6,TGTGCCAGCAGCTTCCCGGGACAGGGAACACCCCTCCACTTT,CASSFPGQGTPLHF
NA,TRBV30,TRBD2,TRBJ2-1,TGTGCCAGAAGGAGTGGGGGGGGAAATGAGCAGTTCTTC,CARRSGGGNEQFF
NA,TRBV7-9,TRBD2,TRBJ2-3,TGTGCCAGCAGCTTAGAGGCTAGCGGGAGTGATACGCAGTATTTT,CASSLEASGSDTQYF
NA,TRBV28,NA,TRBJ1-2,TGTGCCAGCAGCTTTCTCCGGGAGAACTATGGCTACACCTTC,CASSFLRENYGYTF
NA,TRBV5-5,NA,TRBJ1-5,TGTGCCAGCAGCTTGTCCCCAGGGTCGAATCAGCCCCAGCATTTT,CASSLSPGSNQPQHF
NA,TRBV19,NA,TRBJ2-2,TGTGCCAGTAAACTAACCCTCGGGCGGGGCACCGGGGAGCTGTTTTTT,CASKLTLGRGTGELFF
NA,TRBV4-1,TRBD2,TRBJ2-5,TGCGCCAGCAGCCTTAGGACTAGACTAGCGGGAAAGGAGACCCAGTACTTC,CASSLRTRLAGKETQYF
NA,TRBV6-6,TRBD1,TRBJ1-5,TGTGCCAGCAACCAACAGGGGATCGGGGAACAGCCCCAGCATTTT,CASNQQGIGEQPQHF
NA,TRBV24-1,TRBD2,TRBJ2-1,TGTGCCACCATTAGACTAGCGGCCCCTCGGGATGAGCAGTTCTTC,CATIRLAAPRDEQFF
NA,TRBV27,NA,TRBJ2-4,TGTGCCAGCAGTCGTAACATCGGGGAAGCGCCTCACAAAAACATTCAGTACTTC,CASSRNIGEAPHKNIQYF
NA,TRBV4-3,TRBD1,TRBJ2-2,TGCGCCAGCAGCCAACAGGGGGCGGGCGCCGGGGAGCTGTTTTTT,CASSQQGAGAGELFF
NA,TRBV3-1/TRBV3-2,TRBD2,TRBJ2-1,TGTGCCAGCAGCCCCACTAGCGGGAGTTTCAATGAGCAGTTCTTC,CASSPTSGSFNEQFF
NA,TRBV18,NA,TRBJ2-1,TGTGCCAGCTCCGAATCTTTAGCGGCGAGCTCCTACAATGAGCAGTTCTTC,CASSESLAASSYNEQFF
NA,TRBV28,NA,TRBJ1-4,TGTGCCAGCAGTCCACCCGGGGGAACTAATGAAAAACTGTTTTTT,CASSPPGGTNEKLFF
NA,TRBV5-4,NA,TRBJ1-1,TGTGCCAGCAAAGGACAGCCGAACACTGAAGCTTTCTTT,CASKGQPNTEAFF
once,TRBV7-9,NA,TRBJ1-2,TGTGCCAGCAGCTTAAGTTTGGCCAAGACTAACTATGGCTACACCTTC,CASSLSLAKTNYGYTF
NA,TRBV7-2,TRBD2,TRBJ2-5,TGTGCCAGCAGCAGGACTAGCGGGAGGGCCCTGGAGACCCAGTACTTC,CASSRTSGRALETQYF
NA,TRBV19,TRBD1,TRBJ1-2,TGTGCCAGTAGCTCCGGGACAGGGAATGGCTACACCTTC,CASSSGTGNGYTF
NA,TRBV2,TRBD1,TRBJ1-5,TGTGCCAGTGCTGACAGGGGGGACCAGCCCCAGCATTTT,CASADRGDQPQHF
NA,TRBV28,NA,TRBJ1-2,TGTGCCAGCAGATGGAATAACTATGGCTACACCTTC,CASRWNNYGYTF
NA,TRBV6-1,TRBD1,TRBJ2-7,TGTGCCAGCAGTGACAAAGAAGGGACAGGGGGCTCCTACGAGCAGTACTTC,CASSDKEGTGGSYEQYF
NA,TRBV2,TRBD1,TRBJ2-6,TGTGCCAGCAGTCCCAGGGGGCCTGGGGCCAACGTCCTGACTTTC,CASSPRGPGANVLTF
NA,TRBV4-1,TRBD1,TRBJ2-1,TGCGCCAGCAGCCCCAAACCGGGACAGGGGTACAATGAGCAGTTCTTC,CASSPKPGQGYNEQFF
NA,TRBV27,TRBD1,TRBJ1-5,TGTGCCAGCAGTATCCAGGGGGCAATTTCTCAGCCCCAGCATTTT,CASSIQGAISQPQHF
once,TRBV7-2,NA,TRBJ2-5,TGTGCCAGCAGCCCCGGGTCGGCCGTGGAGACCCAGTACTTC,CASSPGSAVETQYF
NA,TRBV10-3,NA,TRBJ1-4,TGTGCCATCAGGGGGGCTAATGAAAAACTGTTTTTT,CAIRGANEKLFF
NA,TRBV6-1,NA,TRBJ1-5,TGTGCCAGCAGTGAGTCCCAATATAGCAATCAGCCCCAGCATTTT,CASSESQYSNQPQHF
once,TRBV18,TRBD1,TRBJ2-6,TGTGCCAGCTCACCAGGACAGGCTGGGGCCAACGTCCTGACTTTC,CASSPGQAGANVLTF
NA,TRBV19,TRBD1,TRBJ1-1,TGTGCCAGTAGTCCGCGCGACAGGGGGCCCGGTCCGGGTTGGGCTTTCTTT,CASSPRDRGPGPGWAFF
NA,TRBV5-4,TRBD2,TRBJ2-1,TGTGCCAGCAGCTCGACTAGCGGGACCTACAATGAGCAGTTCTTC,CASSSTSGTYNEQFF
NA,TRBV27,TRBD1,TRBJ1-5,TGTGCCAGCAGTTCGGGGGAGGGGGCTGGCAATCAGCCCCAGCATTTT,CASSSGEGAGNQPQHF
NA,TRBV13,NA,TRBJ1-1,TGTGCCAGCCAATTGGGGGCCAACACTGAAGCTTTCTTT,CASQLGANTEAFF
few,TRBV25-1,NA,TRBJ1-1,TGTGCCAGCACCGAGTCCAGGGCGGGGACTGAAGCTTTCTTT,CASTESRAGTEAFF
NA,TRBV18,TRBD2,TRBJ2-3,TGTGCCAGCTCACCGGGGACTAGCGGGACCGCGGATACGCAGTATTTT,CASSPGTSGTADTQYF
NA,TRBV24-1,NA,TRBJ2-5,TGTGCCACCAGTGATTTTGGTGAGACCCAGTACTTC,CATSDFGETQYF